Listed below are T cell receptor beta chains from one sample, sequenced in a study of blood T cell repertoires in COVID-19. The method was immunoSEQ multiplex PCR; TCRdb's version includes in-frame clones alone and lacks a portion of them. The table lists 300,000 to 350,000 clones, nearly 90% of them singletons. Sequencing input: PBMCs or T cells enriched from blood (not recorded which). These receptors all stem from a woman aged 18-29 years with acute COVID-19. The CDR3 runs from the conserved cysteine through the conserved F or W. A D gene is named only where the DNA matches it firmly. Clone size appears in some rows only: once, few, many, or a class for an expanded clone.

TRBJ2-7	TRBD1	NA	TRBV9	CASSVTGERGRQYF	TGTGCCAGCAGCGTGACAGGGGAGAGGGGTCGGCAGTACTTC
TRBJ1-1	NA	NA	TRBV10-2	CASSETGGMNTEAFF	TGCGCCAGCAGTGAGACGGGGGGAATGAACACTGAAGCTTTCTTT
TRBJ2-1	NA	NA	TRBV30	CAWSAAGEQFF	TGTGCCTGGTCAGCTGCGGGTGAGCAGTTCTTC
TRBJ2-3	NA	NA	TRBV24-1	CATSDIQGSDTQYF	TGTGCCACCAGTGACATACAGGGATCAGATACGCAGTATTTT
TRBJ2-1	TRBD2	NA	TRBV27	CASSSGTSLNEQFF	TGTGCCAGCAGTTCCGGGACTAGCTTAAATGAGCAGTTCTTC
TRBJ2-7	TRBD2	NA	TRBV10-3	CAISEWGLAAYEQYF	TGTGCCATCAGTGAGTGGGGACTAGCGGCCTACGAGCAGTACTTC
TRBJ1-4	TRBD1	NA	TRBV3-1/TRBV3-2	CASSQSDRELFF	TGTGCCAGCAGCCAATCCGACAGGGAACTGTTTTTT
TRBJ2-3	NA	NA	TRBV12-3/TRBV12-4	CASSLTGADTQYF	TGTGCCAGCAGTTTAACCGGGGCAGATACGCAGTATTTT
TRBJ1-1	TRBD1	NA	TRBV7-3	CASSLWGTSTGEYTEAFF	TGTGCCAGCAGCTTATGGGGTACTTCGACAGGGGAGTACACTGAAGCTTTCTTT
TRBJ1-1	NA	NA	TRBV28	CASSSQNPKNTEAFF	TGTGCCAGCAGTAGTCAGAATCCGAAGAACACTGAAGCTTTCTTT
TRBJ1-2	NA	NA	TRBV18	CASSPEGNYGYTF	TGTGCCAGCTCACCGGAGGGGAACTATGGCTACACCTTC
TRBJ1-5	NA	once	TRBV3-1/TRBV3-2	CASSQDGLGRGGNQPQHF	TGTGCCAGCAGCCAAGACGGTTTAGGGAGGGGTGGCAATCAGCCCCAGCATTTT
TRBJ2-5	TRBD2	NA	TRBV6-1	CASSETSAGAETQYF	TGTGCCAGCAGTGAAACCTCCGCGGGAGCCGAGACCCAGTACTTC
TRBJ1-1	TRBD1	once	TRBV7-2	CASSLDWGQGLGAFF	TGTGCCAGCAGCTTAGATTGGGGACAGGGCTTAGGAGCTTTCTTT
TRBJ1-4	TRBD1	NA	TRBV7-9	CATSRGDRGHGEKLFF	TGTGCCACCTCTCGCGGGGACAGGGGGCATGGCGAAAAACTGTTTTTT
TRBJ1-4	TRBD1	once	TRBV7-9	CASSVYRGATNEKLFF	TGTGCCAGCAGCGTATACAGGGGGGCAACTAATGAAAAACTGTTTTTT
TRBJ2-7	TRBD1	NA	TRBV14	CASSLIQGDEQYF	TGTGCCAGCAGCCTTATACAGGGGGACGAGCAGTACTTC
TRBJ1-2	NA	NA	TRBV24-1	CATSADTYYGYTF	TGTGCCACCAGTGCCGACACCTACTATGGCTACACCTTC
TRBJ2-1	TRBD2	NA	TRBV2	CASSEVWRERYNEQFF	TGTGCCAGCAGTGAAGTATGGCGGGAGAGGTACAATGAGCAGTTCTTC
TRBJ2-5	TRBD2	NA	TRBV29-1	CSVIAGTSGLQETQYF	TGCAGCGTTATAGCCGGGACTAGCGGTCTTCAAGAGACCCAGTACTTC
TRBJ2-7	NA	NA	TRBV6-5	CASNWRGGSSYEQYF	TGTGCCAGCAATTGGCGAGGGGGTAGCTCCTACGAGCAGTACTTC
TRBJ2-1	TRBD2	NA	TRBV11-2	CASSSSSGGSYNEQFF	TGTGCCAGCAGCTCCTCGAGCGGGGGCTCCTACAATGAGCAGTTCTTC
TRBJ2-7	NA	NA	TRBV27	CASGHRVGSYEQYF	TGTGCCAGTGGACATCGAGTGGGGTCCTACGAGCAGTACTTC
TRBJ1-1	NA	NA	TRBV7-2	CASRLVAAEAFF	TGTGCCAGCAGACTAGTCGCCGCTGAAGCTTTCTTT
TRBJ2-7	TRBD1	NA	TRBV19	CASSIGTGSSSYEQYF	TGTGCCAGTAGTATTGGGACAGGCAGTAGCTCCTACGAGCAGTACTTC
TRBJ2-1	TRBD2	NA	TRBV15	CATSRDVGTTYNEQFF	TGTGCCACCAGCAGAGATGTCGGGACTACATACAATGAGCAGTTCTTC
TRBJ2-7	NA	NA	TRBV7-9	CASSLVEETEQYF	TGTGCCAGCAGCTTAGTCGAGGAAACCGAGCAGTACTTC
TRBJ2-3	NA	NA	TRBV9	CASSVVGTDTQYF	TGTGCCAGCAGCGTAGTAGGCACAGATACGCAGTATTTT
TRBJ2-7	TRBD1	once	TRBV28	CASSPGQLIEQYF	TGTGCCAGCAGTCCGGGACAGTTAATAGAGCAGTACTTC
TRBJ2-7	TRBD2	NA	TRBV27	CASSLWGGKIYEQYF	TGTGCCAGCAGTTTATGGGGGGGGAAAATTTACGAGCAGTACTTC
TRBJ2-6	NA	NA	TRBV6-1	CASSDPGTGANVLTF	TGTGCCAGCAGTGACCCAGGGACTGGGGCCAACGTCCTGACTTTC
TRBJ1-2	TRBD1	NA	TRBV9	CASSGWTGDIYGYTF	TGTGCCAGCAGCGGATGGACAGGGGACATCTATGGCTACACCTTC
TRBJ2-5	TRBD2	NA	TRBV18	CASSPRSLAGANHWGETQYF	TGTGCCAGCTCACCACGTTCCCTAGCGGGAGCAAATCATTGGGGGGAGACCCAGTACTTC
TRBJ2-3	NA	NA	TRBV9	CASSLSGTHGTDTQYF	TGTGCCAGCAGCTTGTCCGGGACTCACGGCACAGATACGCAGTATTTT
TRBJ2-3	NA	NA	TRBV4-2	CASSPERRGTDTQYF	TGTGCCAGCAGCCCAGAAAGGAGGGGCACAGATACGCAGTATTTT
TRBJ2-1	TRBD1	NA	TRBV5-1	CASSSGQGSYNEQFF	TGCGCCAGCAGCTCCGGACAGGGCTCCTACAATGAGCAGTTCTTC
TRBJ2-5	TRBD1	NA	TRBV9	CASSVVPQGAGETQYF	TGTGCCAGCAGCGTAGTACCACAGGGGGCAGGGGAGACCCAGTACTTC
TRBJ2-5	TRBD2	once	TRBV11-2	CASSTTSGWETQYF	TGTGCCAGCAGCACGACTAGCGGGTGGGAGACCCAGTACTTC
TRBJ1-1	NA	NA	TRBV28	CASSLQVLNTEAFF	TGTGCCAGCAGTTTGCAGGTTTTGAACACTGAAGCTTTCTTT
TRBJ1-1	NA	NA	TRBV28	CASSRGRMNTEAFF	TGTGCCAGCAGTAGAGGCCGTATGAACACTGAAGCTTTCTTT
TRBJ2-7	NA	few	TRBV27	CASSLANWRSEQYF	TGTGCCAGCAGTTTAGCGAATTGGAGGAGCGAGCAGTACTTC
TRBJ2-3	NA	NA	TRBV7-3	CASSELGTDTQYF	TGTGCCAGCAGCGAGTTGGGCACAGATACGCAGTATTTT
TRBJ2-7	TRBD1	NA	TRBV5-4	CASSLPGTGPYEQYF	TGTGCCAGCAGCCTCCCCGGGACAGGTCCCTACGAGCAGTACTTC
TRBJ1-1	NA	few	TRBV9	CASSGTATDGTEAFF	TGTGCCAGCAGCGGAACCGCTACCGACGGGACTGAAGCTTTCTTT
TRBJ1-5	TRBD1	few	TRBV6-5	CASRGDRNQPQHF	TGTGCCAGCCGAGGGGACAGAAATCAGCCCCAGCATTTT
TRBJ2-7	TRBD2	NA	TRBV7-9	CASSLGTSGSGEQYF	TGTGCCAGCAGCTTAGGGACTAGCGGGAGCGGTGAGCAGTACTTC
TRBJ2-5	TRBD1	NA	TRBV3-1/TRBV3-2	CASSPTPGQGRETQYF	TGTGCCAGCAGCCCCACTCCGGGACAGGGGAGGGAGACCCAGTACTTC